This TCR beta chain was recovered during a study of blood T cell repertoires in COVID-19. Across the study: Specimens from acute and convalescent COVID-19 originated in the United States, Italy and Spain. Sample material is recorded as cDNA or gDNA derived from T cells, B-cell-depleted T cells, or PBMCs.

Source study methods: Nucleated cell counts were estimated from reference gene primer amplification. Here immunoSEQ multiplex PCR was the method, and the copy in TCRdb shows in-frame clones only, minus some. The V and J calls and clone size were taken over from that table, and D and trimming were inferred from the DNA. The table records tens of thousands of clones, roughly 80% of them present only once. The CDR3 length is 15 residues. J gave up 2 bases and V 7 bases, and 8 bases lay outside the gene matches. From germline, CDR1 is LNHNV and CDR2 YYDKDF (reference sequence). The V and J genes are TRBV15 and TRBJ2-1; 7 bases align to TRBD2. The receptor's source is an elderly woman with acute or convalescent COVID-19. Sequencing was carried out using peripheral blood. The CDR3 loop reads CATKLSGQPYNEQFF. In DNA form, the CDR3 reads TGTGCCACCAAACTTAGCGGGCAACCCTACAATGAGCAGTTCTTC.